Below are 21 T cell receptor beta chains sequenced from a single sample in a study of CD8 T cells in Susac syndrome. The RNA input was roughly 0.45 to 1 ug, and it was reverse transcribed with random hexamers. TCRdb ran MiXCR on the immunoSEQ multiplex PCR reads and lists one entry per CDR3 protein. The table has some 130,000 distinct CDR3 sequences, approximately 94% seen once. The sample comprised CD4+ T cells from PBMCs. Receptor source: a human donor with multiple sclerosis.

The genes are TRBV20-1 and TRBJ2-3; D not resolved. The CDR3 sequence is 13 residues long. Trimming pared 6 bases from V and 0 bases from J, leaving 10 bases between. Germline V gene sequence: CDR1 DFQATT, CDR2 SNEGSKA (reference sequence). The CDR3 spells CSALTHSTDTQYF. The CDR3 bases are TGCAGTGCCCTGACGCATAGCACAGATACGCAGTATTTT.

The CDR3 spells CASSHRGQKTQYF. The CDR3 DNA follows: TGTGCCAGCAGCCATAGGGGTCAGAAGACCCAGTACTTC. The rearrangement links TRBV3-1 to TRBJ2-5; D may be TRBD1 (5 bases). Germline-derived CDR1 and CDR2 are LGHDT and YNNKEL (reference sequence). The ends were cut back, 3 bases at V and 6 bases at J, with 11 bases in the middle. The CDR3 totals 13 residues.

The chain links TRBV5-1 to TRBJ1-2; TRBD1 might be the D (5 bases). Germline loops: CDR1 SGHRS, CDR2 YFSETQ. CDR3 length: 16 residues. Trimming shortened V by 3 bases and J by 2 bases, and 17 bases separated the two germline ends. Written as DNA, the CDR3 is TGCGCCAGCAGCTCGACCCGGGACTACCTAAACTATGGCTACACCTTC. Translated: CASSSTRDYLNYGYTF.

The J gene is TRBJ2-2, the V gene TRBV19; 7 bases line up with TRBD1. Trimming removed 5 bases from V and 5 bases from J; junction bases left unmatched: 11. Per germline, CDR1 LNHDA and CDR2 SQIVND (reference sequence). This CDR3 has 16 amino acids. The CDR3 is CASSAGWAGGTGELFF. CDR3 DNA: TGTGCCAGTAGTGCCGGGTGGGCAGGGGGAACCGGGGAGCTGTTTTTT.

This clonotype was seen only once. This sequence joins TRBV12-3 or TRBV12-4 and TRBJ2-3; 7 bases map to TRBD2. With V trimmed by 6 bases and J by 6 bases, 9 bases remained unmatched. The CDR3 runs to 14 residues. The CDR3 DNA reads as TGTGCCAGCAGCAGGGACCAGGGAGGGGATACGCAGTATTTT. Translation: CASSRDQGGDTQYF.

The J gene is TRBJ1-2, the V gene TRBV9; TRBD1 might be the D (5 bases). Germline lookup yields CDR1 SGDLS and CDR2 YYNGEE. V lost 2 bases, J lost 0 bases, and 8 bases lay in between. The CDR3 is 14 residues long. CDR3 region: CASSVGGANYGYTF. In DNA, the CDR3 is TGTGCCAGCAGCGTGGGGGGAGCTAACTATGGCTACACCTTC.

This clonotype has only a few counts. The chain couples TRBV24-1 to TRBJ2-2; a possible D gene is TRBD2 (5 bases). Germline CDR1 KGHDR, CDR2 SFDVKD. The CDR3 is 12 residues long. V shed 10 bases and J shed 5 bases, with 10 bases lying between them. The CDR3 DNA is TGTGCCACTAGTCGAGGGACCGGGGAGCTGTTTTTT. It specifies CATSRGTGELFF.

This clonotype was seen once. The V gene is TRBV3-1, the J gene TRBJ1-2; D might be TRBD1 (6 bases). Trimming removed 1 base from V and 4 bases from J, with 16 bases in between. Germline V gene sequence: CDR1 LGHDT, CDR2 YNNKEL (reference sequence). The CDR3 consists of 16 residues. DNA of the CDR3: TGTGCCAGCAGCCAAGTCCGGACCTGGGGGGCCTATGGCTACACCTTC. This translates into CASSQVRTWGAYGYTF.

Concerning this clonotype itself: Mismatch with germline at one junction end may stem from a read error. As DNA, the CDR3 is TGTGCCAGTAGTTTAGACAGGGCCCTCTACAATGAGCAGTTCTTC. Translating it yields CASSLDRALYNEQFF. The chain employs TRBV19 and TRBJ2-1; 7 bases align to TRBD1. The CDR3 loop spans 15 amino acids. In germline, CDR1 is LNHDA, CDR2 SQIVND (reference sequence).

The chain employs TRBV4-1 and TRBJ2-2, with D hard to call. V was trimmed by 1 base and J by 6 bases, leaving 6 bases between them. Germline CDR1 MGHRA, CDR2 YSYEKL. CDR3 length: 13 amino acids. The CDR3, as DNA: TGCGCCAGCAGCCAAGTCCTGTCCGGGGAGCTGTTTTTT. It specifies CASSQVLSGELFF.

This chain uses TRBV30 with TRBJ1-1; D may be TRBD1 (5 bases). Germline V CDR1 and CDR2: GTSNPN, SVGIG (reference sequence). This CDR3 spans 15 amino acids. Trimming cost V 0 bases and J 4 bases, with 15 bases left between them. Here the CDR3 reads CAWSVTPGRVTEAFF. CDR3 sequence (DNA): TGTGCCTGGAGTGTAACCCCAGGGAGGGTCACTGAAGCTTTCTTT.

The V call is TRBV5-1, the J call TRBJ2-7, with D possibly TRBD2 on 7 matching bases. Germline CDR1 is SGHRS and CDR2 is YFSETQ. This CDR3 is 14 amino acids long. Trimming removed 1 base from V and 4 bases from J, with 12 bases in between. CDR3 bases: TGCGCCAGCAGCTTGTCACAGGGAGGGTACGAGCAGTACTTC. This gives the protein CASSLSQGGYEQYF.

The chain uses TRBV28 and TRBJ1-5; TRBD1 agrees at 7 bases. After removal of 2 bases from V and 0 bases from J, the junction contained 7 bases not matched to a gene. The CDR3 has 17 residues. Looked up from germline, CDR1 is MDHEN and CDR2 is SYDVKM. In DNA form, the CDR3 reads TGTGCCAGCAGTTTAGACAGGGTAGGGTATAGCAATCAGCCCCAGCATTTT. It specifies CASSLDRVGYSNQPQHF.

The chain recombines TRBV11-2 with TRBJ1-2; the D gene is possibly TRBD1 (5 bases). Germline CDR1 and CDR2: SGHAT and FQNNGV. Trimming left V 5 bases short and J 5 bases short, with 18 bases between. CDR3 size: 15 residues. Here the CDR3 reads CASSGGSGPGYGYTF. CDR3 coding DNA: TGTGCCAGCAGCGGTGGTTCGGGGCCTGGGTATGGCTACACCTTC.

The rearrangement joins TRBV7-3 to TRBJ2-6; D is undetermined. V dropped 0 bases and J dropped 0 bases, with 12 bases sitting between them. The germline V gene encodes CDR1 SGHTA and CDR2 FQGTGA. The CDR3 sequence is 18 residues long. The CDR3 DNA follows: TGTGCCAGCAGCTTAACCCCTCTACAGCTCTCTGGGGCCAACGTCCTGACTTTC. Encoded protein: CASSLTPLQLSGANVLTF.

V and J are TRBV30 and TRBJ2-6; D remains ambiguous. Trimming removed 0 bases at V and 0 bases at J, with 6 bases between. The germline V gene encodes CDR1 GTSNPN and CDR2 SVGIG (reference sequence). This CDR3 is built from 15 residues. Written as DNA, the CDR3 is TGTGCCTGGAGTGTAAAGCGCTCTGGGGCCAACGTCCTGACTTTC. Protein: CAWSVKRSGANVLTF.

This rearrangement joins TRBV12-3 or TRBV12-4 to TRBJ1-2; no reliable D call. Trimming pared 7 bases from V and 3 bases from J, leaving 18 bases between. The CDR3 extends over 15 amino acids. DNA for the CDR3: TGTGCCAGCAATGCGCCCCTCTACGGGCACTATGGCTACACCTTC. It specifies CASNAPLYGHYGYTF.

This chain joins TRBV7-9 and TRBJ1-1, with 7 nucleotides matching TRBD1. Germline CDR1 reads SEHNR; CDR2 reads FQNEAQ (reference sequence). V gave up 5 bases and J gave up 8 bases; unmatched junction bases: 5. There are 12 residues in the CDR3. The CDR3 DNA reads TGTGCCAGCAGCACCGCGGACAGGGAAGCTTTCTTT. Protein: CASSTADREAFF.

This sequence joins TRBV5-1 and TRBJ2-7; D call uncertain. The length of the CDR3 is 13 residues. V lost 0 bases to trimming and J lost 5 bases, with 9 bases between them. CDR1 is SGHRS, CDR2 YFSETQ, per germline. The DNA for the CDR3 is TGCGCCAGCAGCTTGGGGGCCCTCGACGAGCAGTACTTC. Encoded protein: CASSLGALDEQYF.

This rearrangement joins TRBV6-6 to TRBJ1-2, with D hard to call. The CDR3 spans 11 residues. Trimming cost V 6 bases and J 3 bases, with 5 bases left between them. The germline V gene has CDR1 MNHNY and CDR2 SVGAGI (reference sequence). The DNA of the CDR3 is TGTGCCAGCAGCCACGACTATGGCTACACCTTC. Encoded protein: CASSHDYGYTF.

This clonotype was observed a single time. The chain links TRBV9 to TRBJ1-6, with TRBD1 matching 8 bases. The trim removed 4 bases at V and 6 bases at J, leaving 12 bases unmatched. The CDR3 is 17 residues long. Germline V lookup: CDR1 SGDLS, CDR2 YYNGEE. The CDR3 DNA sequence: TGTGCCAGCAGCAGAGAGACAGGGGCGATACGTAATTCACCCCTCCACTTT. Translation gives CASSRETGAIRNSPLHF.